Shown below are 6 T cell receptor beta chains from a single sample sequenced in a study of post-analysis software for immune sequencing data. The antigens these receptors bind are not known. Study-level findings and limits: The five TRBV segments detected at higher frequency in patients than in controls included TRBV5-6, TRBV5-1 and TRBV20-1.

TCR beta cDNA libraries had unique molecular identifiers. Each CDR3 protein is one row after TCRdb ran MiXCR on the PCR reads. The sample contains about 190,000 distinct CDR3 sequences, over 25% of which appear only once. The material sequenced was blood. These receptors originate from a girl aged 2-17 years with multiple sclerosis.

In its sample, this clonotype was seen a few times. V usage is TRBV28 and J usage is TRBJ2-1, with D maybe TRBD2 (5 bases). This CDR3 comprises 17 residues. The V gene lost 0 bases and the J gene lost 1 base, with 13 bases spanning the gap. Germline V gives CDR1 MDHEN, CDR2 SYDVKM. Here the CDR3 reads CASSLWGSSGSYNEQFF. CDR3 in DNA: TGTGCCAGCAGTTTATGGGGCAGCAGCGGTTCCTACAATGAGCAGTTCTTC.

This clonotype occurred many times. This chain links TRBV24-1 with TRBJ2-3, with 7 positions matching TRBD2. The CDR3 has 15 residues. Germline assignment: CDR1 KGHDR and CDR2 SFDVKD. The V segment lost 5 bases and the J segment 1 base; nucleotides outside the gene matches: 5. CDR3 coding DNA: TGTGCCACCAGTGTAGGGGCGGGAGGCACAGATACGCAGTATTTT. Its translation is CATSVGAGGTDTQYF.

Comments on this clonotype: A junction boundary mismatches the germline segment, possibly from a read error. This chain joins TRBV5-1 and TRBJ2-1, with a tentative D call TRBD1 (6 bases). The CDR3 loop spans 15 amino acids. Germline CDR1 is SGHRS and CDR2 is YFSETQ. This CDR3 reads CASSLRSGDVNEQFF. CDR3 DNA: TGCGCCAGTAGCTTGAGGTCAGGGGATGTCAATGAGCAGTTCTTC.

This clonotype was seen only a few times. The chain links TRBV6-6 to TRBJ1-1, with TRBD1 matching over 7 bases. Germline-derived CDR1 and CDR2 are MNHNY and SVGAGI (reference sequence). This CDR3 has 13 amino acids. J gave up 0 bases and V 6 bases, and 1 base lay outside the gene matches. The CDR3 sequence is CASRDRLNTEAFF. The CDR3 DNA follows: TGTGCCAGCAGGGACAGGTTGAACACTGAAGCTTTCTTT.

This clonotype was detected a few times. This chain uses TRBV3-1 with TRBJ1-4, with TRBD1 matching 7 bases. The junction had 5 bases not matched to a gene; V was cut back by 0 bases and J by 4 bases. The CDR3 totals 16 residues. In germline, CDR1 is LGHDT, CDR2 YNNKEL (reference sequence). The CDR3 loop is CASSQEAGTVNEKLFF. In DNA, the CDR3 is TGTGCCAGCAGCCAAGAAGCGGGGACAGTTAATGAAAAACTGTTTTTT.

This clonotype was recorded at least ten times. This chain links TRBV29-1 with TRBJ2-1; D gene unclear. Trimming removed 7 bases at V and 0 bases at J, with 13 bases between. In germline, CDR1 is SQVTM, CDR2 ANQGSEA. This CDR3 contains 14 residues. The CDR3 coding sequence is TGCAGCGCCAACCCCGGTAGCTCCTACAATGAGCAGTTCTTC. This translates into CSANPGSSYNEQFF.